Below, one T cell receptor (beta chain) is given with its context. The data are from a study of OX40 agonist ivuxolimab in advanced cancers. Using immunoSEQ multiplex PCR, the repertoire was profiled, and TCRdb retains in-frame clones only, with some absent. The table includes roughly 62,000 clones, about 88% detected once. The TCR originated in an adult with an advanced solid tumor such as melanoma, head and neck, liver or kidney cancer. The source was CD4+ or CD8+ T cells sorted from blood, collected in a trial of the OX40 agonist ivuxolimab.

Here the CDR3 reads CASSIWQGSLKSPLHF. In DNA form, the CDR3 reads TGTGCCAGTAGTATATGGCAGGGGAGTTTGAAATCACCCCTCCACTTT. The J gene is TRBJ1-6, the V gene TRBV19; D is perhaps TRBD1 (6 bases). The CDR3 loop spans 16 amino acids. V was clipped by 2 bases and J by 10 bases, with 18 bases between them. CDR1 and CDR2 from the germline V gene are LNHDA and SQIVND (reference sequence).